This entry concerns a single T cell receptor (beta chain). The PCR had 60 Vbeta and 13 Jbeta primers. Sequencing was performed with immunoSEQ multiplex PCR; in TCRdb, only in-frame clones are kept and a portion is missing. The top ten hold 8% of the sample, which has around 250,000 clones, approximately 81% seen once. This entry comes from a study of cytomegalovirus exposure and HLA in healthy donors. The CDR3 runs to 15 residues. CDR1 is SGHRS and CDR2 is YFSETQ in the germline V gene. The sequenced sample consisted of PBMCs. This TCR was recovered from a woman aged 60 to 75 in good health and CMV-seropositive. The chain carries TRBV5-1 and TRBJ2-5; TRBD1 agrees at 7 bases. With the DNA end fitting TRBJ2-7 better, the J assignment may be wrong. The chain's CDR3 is CASSLARQGSYEQYF. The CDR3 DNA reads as TGCGCCAGCAGCTTGGCCAGACAGGGCTCCTACGAGCAGTACTTC.